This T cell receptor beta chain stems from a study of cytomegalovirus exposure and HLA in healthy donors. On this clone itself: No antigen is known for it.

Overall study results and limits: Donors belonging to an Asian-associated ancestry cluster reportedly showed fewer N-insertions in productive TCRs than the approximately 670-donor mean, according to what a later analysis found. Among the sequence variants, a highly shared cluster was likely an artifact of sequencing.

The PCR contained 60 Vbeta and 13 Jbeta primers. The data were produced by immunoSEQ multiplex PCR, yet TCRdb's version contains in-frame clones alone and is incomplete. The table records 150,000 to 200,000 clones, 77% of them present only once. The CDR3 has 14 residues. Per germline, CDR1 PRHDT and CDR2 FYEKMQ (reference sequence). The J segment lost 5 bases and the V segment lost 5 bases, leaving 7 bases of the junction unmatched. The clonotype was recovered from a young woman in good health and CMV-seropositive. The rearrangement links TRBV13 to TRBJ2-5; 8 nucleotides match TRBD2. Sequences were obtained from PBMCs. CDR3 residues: CASSHRGGRETQYF. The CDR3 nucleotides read TGTGCCAGCAGCCACCGGGGGGGTAGGGAGACCCAGTACTTC.